These 23 T cell receptor beta chains came from one sample sequenced in a study of shared clonotypes between healthy human individuals. Libraries were prepared by immunoSEQ multiplex PCR; TCRdb keeps only in-frame clonotypes and omits some of them. This table holds about 1.5 million clones, nearly 99% found once. The sequenced sample was naive CD4+ T cells sorted from blood. Documented subset: CD45RA+ positively selected. The receptors here all came from a man aged 30-40 years in good health.

This chain joins TRBV2 and TRBJ2-2; D call uncertain. V dropped 7 bases and J dropped 0 bases, with 9 bases sitting between them. Germline V gene data show CDR1 as SNHLY and CDR2 as FYNNEI. The CDR3 runs 14 residues. CDR3 region: CASIARSNTGELFF. DNA of the CDR3: TGTGCCAGCATCGCCAGGTCGAACACCGGGGAGCTGTTTTTT.

The gene calls are TRBV6-1 and TRBJ2-7; 12 nucleotides line up with TRBD2. This CDR3 comprises 15 residues. V trimming: 5 bases; J trimming: 3 bases; junction bases outside the gene matches: 5. CDR1 is MNHNS and CDR2 is SASEGT in the germline V gene. DNA for the CDR3: TGTGCCAGCAGTTGGACTAGCGGGGAGTTCTACGAGCAGTACTTC. Amino acid sequence: CASSWTSGEFYEQYF.

This rearrangement joins TRBV28 to TRBJ2-7, with 7 bases identical to TRBD2. The germline gives CDR1 MDHEN, CDR2 SYDVKM. Trimming removed 2 bases from V and 6 bases from J; junction bases left unmatched: 4. CDR3 size: 13 residues. The CDR3 DNA reads TGTGCCAGCAGTTTAGGGCGGGAGTTCGAGCAGTACTTC. Protein: CASSLGREFEQYF.

The chain carries TRBV10-1 and TRBJ2-7, with 7 nucleotides matching TRBD1. Germline CDR1 is WNHNN and CDR2 is SYGVQD (reference sequence). Trimming at V came to 2 bases and at J to 8 bases, leaving 15 bases not matched to a gene. This CDR3 region has 16 residues. The CDR3 sequence is CASSEGPGQMTGKQYF. In DNA, the CDR3 is TGCGCCAGCAGTGAGGGACCGGGACAGATGACCGGGAAGCAGTACTTC.

The CDR3 DNA sequence: TGTGCCAGCAGCTTTATCCGGGACTCCCTCCACGAGCAGTACTTC. Translation gives CASSFIRDSLHEQYF. The chain links TRBV7-8 to TRBJ2-7; a weak D match, TRBD2 (6 bases). Germline CDR1 and CDR2: SGHVS and FQNEAQ. The CDR3 runs 15 residues. Trimming removed 3 bases from V and 5 bases from J, with 17 bases in between. The variable domain in full, with the rest retrieved from reference TRBV7-8 and TRBJ2-7, is GAGVSQSPRYKVAKRGQDVALRCDPISGHVSLFWYQQALGQGPEFLTYFQNEAQLDKSGLPSDRFFAERPEGSVSTLKIQRTQQEDSAVYLCASSFIRDSLHEQYFGPGTRLTVT.

V and J are TRBV2 and TRBJ2-7; TRBD2 matches 10 bases. Germline V CDR1 and CDR2: SNHLY, FYNNEI. The V gene end was trimmed by 7 bases and the J gene end by 3 bases; junction bases not matched to a gene: 9. This CDR3 is 15 amino acids long. CDR3 in amino acids: CASKTGLAEIYEQYF. Here the CDR3 DNA reads TGTGCCAGCAAAACTGGACTAGCGGAAATCTACGAGCAGTACTTC.

This sequence joins TRBV10-3 and TRBJ1-1; D unclear. Germline loops: CDR1 ENHRY, CDR2 SYGVKD. With 4 bases removed from V and 0 bases from J, the gap between germline ends came to 6 bases. The CDR3 spans 13 residues. As DNA, the CDR3 is TGTGCCATCAGTGTAAAAGTGAACACTGAAGCTTTCTTT. Translation: CAISVKVNTEAFF.

In this sample, this clone turned up once. The chain joins TRBV12-5 to TRBJ1-2; TRBD1 is a possible D gene (5 bases). The CDR3 has 16 residues. From germline, CDR1 is LGHNT and CDR2 FRNRAP. V dropped 6 bases and J dropped 2 bases, with 19 bases sitting between them. CDR3 in DNA: TGTGCTAGTGGCCCCGAAGCCGGGACCTTGAACTATGGCTACACCTTC. Protein sequence: CASGPEAGTLNYGYTF.

V gene TRBV5-4 combines with J gene TRBJ2-3; perhaps TRBD1 as D (6 bases). Germline lookup yields CDR1 SGHNT and CDR2 YYREEE (reference sequence). This CDR3 spans 18 amino acids. V lost 0 bases to trimming and J lost 1 base, with 18 bases between them. The CDR3 coding sequence is TGTGCCAGCAGCTTGGGGCAGGGGCTGGTGAAACGCACAGATACGCAGTATTTT. Translation gives CASSLGQGLVKRTDTQYF.

This sequence joins TRBV6-5 and TRBJ2-1, with 8 bases identical to TRBD2. Germline lookup yields CDR1 MNHEY and CDR2 SVGAGI. CDR3 length: 14 residues. After removal of 1 base from V and 14 bases from J, the junction contained 10 bases not matched to a gene. The chain's CDR3 is CASSYFERAGVEFF. CDR3 coding DNA: TGTGCCAGCAGTTACTTCGAGAGAGCGGGAGTTGAGTTCTTC.

This clone was observed a single time. The chain carries TRBV27 and TRBJ2-6, with D perhaps TRBD1 or TRBD2 (5 bases each). Trimming cost V 10 bases and J 0 bases, with 16 bases left between them. The CDR3 is 16 residues long. Germline CDR1 and CDR2: MNHEY and SMNVEV (reference sequence). The CDR3 reads CATGTPTLSGANVLTF. The CDR3 DNA is TGTGCCACAGGGACCCCAACACTCTCTGGGGCCAACGTCCTGACTTTC.

The V call is TRBV28, the J call TRBJ2-1; D uncertain. This CDR3 comprises 14 residues. Trimming pared 2 bases from V and 4 bases from J, leaving 9 bases between. CDR1 and CDR2 (germline): MDHEN, SYDVKM. The CDR3 spells CASSLRPHYNEQFF. The CDR3 nucleotides read TGTGCCAGCAGTTTACGTCCTCATTACAATGAGCAGTTCTTC.

The chain couples TRBV5-1 to TRBJ1-2; a weak D match, TRBD1 (5 bases). The ends were cut back, 0 bases at V and 4 bases at J, with 7 bases in the middle. From germline, CDR1 is SGHRS and CDR2 YFSETQ. The CDR3 extends over 13 amino acids. Written as DNA, the CDR3 is TGCGCCAGCAGCTTGGGGGACCGCTATGGCTACACCTTC. Amino acids: CASSLGDRYGYTF.

The chain has TRBV11-2 and TRBJ2-5, with D uncertain. Trimming removed 0 bases from V and 4 bases from J, with 9 bases in between. Germline V CDR1 and CDR2: SGHAT, FQNNGV. The CDR3 totals 14 residues. CDR3 amino acids: CASSLDLAVETQYF. DNA for the CDR3: TGTGCCAGCAGCTTAGATCTGGCCGTAGAGACCCAGTACTTC.

The chain combines TRBV28 with TRBJ1-1; possible D gene TRBD1, 5 bases. Germline V gene lookup returns CDR1 MDHEN and CDR2 SYDVKM. The CDR3 contains 12 residues. V was pared by 7 bases and J by 2 bases, with 8 bases between. The CDR3 bases are TGTGCCAGCAATCAGGGAAACACTGAAGCTTTCTTT. Its translation: CASNQGNTEAFF.

The chain joins TRBV5-5 to TRBJ1-2; D gene unclear. The CDR3 runs 13 residues. Trimming stripped 2 bases from V and 3 bases from J, with 8 bases between. Germline lookup yields CDR1 SGHKS and CDR2 YYEKEE (reference sequence). The CDR3 DNA reads as TGTGCCAGCAGCTTCGGACGTGACTATGGCTACACCTTC. Protein: CASSFGRDYGYTF.

The chain couples TRBV7-8 to TRBJ2-1; 14 bases fit TRBD2. With 5 bases clipped from V and 6 bases from J, the junction kept 9 bases outside the gene matches. The CDR3 sequence is 17 residues long. Per the germline V gene, CDR1 is SGHVS and CDR2 is FQNEAQ. The CDR3 DNA sequence: TGTGCCAGCAGCAGAACGGGACTAGCGGGAGTAGGCAATGAGCAGTTCTTC. Amino acid sequence: CASSRTGLAGVGNEQFF. The full variable domain, rest sourced from reference TRBV7-8 and TRBJ2-1, is GAGVSQSPRYKVAKRGQDVALRCDPISGHVSLFWYQQALGQGPEFLTYFQNEAQLDKSGLPSDRFFAERPEGSVSTLKIQRTQQEDSAVYLCASSRTGLAGVGNEQFFGPGTRLTVL.

V and J are TRBV18 and TRBJ2-3; 8 positions match TRBD1. This CDR3 spans 15 amino acids. V lost 2 bases to trimming and J lost 6 bases; unmatched junction nucleotides: 7. CDR1 and CDR2 (germline): KGHSH, LQKENI. This chain's CDR3 is CASSPLTGDLDTQYF. CDR3 in DNA: TGTGCCAGCTCACCATTGACAGGGGATTTGGATACGCAGTATTTT.

This chain links TRBV4-1 with TRBJ1-5, with 8 bases fitting TRBD1. V was clipped by 4 bases and J by 3 bases; unmatched bases: 8. Germline CDR1 is MGHRA and CDR2 is YSYEKL. This CDR3 contains 16 residues. CDR3 region: CASSPSTTGVNQPQHF. The CDR3 DNA reads TGCGCCAGCAGCCCATCTACGACAGGGGTCAATCAGCCCCAGCATTTT.

The J gene is TRBJ2-7, the V gene TRBV6-1, with D tentatively TRBD1 (6 bases). The germline V gene encodes CDR1 MNHNS and CDR2 SASEGT. The V end was cut by 7 bases, the J end by 5 bases, with 18 bases between. The length of the CDR3 is 14 residues. The CDR3 DNA sequence: TGTGCCAGCACCCCTAGAAGGGGGTCTCACGAGCAGTACTTC. Protein: CASTPRRGSHEQYF.

The chain combines TRBV15 with TRBJ2-1; 9 bases are shared with TRBD2. CDR1 and CDR2 (germline): LNHNV, YYDKDF (reference sequence). V dropped 0 bases and J dropped 7; count of bases not matched to a gene: 7. CDR3 size: 16 residues. CDR3 in amino acids: CATSRDPGLAVNEQFF. In DNA form, the CDR3 reads TGTGCCACCAGCAGAGATCCGGGACTAGCAGTGAATGAGCAGTTCTTC.

This chain links TRBV18 with TRBJ1-4; D gene uncertain. CDR3 length: 14 amino acids. V was trimmed by 3 bases and J by 8 bases, leaving 13 bases between them. CDR1 and CDR2 (germline): KGHSH, LQKENI. The DNA of the CDR3 is TGTGCCAGCTCACCCTCTACAAAATCAGAAAAACTGTTTTTT. Translated, it gives CASSPSTKSEKLFF.

This clone appeared once. The V and J genes are TRBV7-3 and TRBJ2-2; tentatively, D is TRBD2 (5 bases). From germline, CDR1 is SGHTA and CDR2 FQGTGA. Trimming cost V 2 bases and J 3 bases, with 10 bases left between them. The CDR3 runs 15 residues. The CDR3, as DNA: TGTGCCAGCAGCTTATTCGGCGGGTACACCGGGGAGCTGTTTTTT. This sequence encodes CASSLFGGYTGELFF.